This is a list of T cell receptor beta chains from one sample in a study of T cells in Graves' hyperthyroidism and ophthalmopathy. Each CDR3 protein is one row after TCRdb ran MiXCR on the multiplex PCR reads. The table has 270,000 or so distinct CDR3 sequences, nearly 15% seen once. The sequenced sample consisted of blood. The receptors stem from a woman in her fifties or sixties with Graves' hyperthyroidism that later progressed to Graves' ophthalmopathy. CDR3s include the opening cysteine and the closing phenylalanine or tryptophan. D genes are given only for firm matches. Rows may omit the clone size; those that give it use once, few, many or a size class.

v_call: TRBV28
j_call: TRBJ2-7
clone_size: many
d_call: -
cdr3_aa: CASSFDLSSYEQYF
cdr3_nt: TGTGCCAGCAGTTTTGACCTTAGCTCCTACGAGCAGTACTTC

v_call: TRBV10-3
j_call: TRBJ2-7
clone_size: many
d_call: -
cdr3_aa: CAITNTRGTRSYEQYF
cdr3_nt: TGTGCCATCACCAATACTCGGGGGACAAGATCCTACGAGCAGTACTTC

v_call: TRBV14
j_call: TRBJ2-7
clone_size: -
d_call: -
cdr3_aa: CASSQASGTHTYEQYF
cdr3_nt: TGTGCCAGCAGCCAGGCATCCGGGACACATACCTACGAGCAGTACTTC

v_call: TRBV9
j_call: TRBJ2-1
clone_size: few
d_call: -
cdr3_aa: CASSPSEANEQFF
cdr3_nt: TGTGCCAGCAGCCCAAGCGAGGCGAATGAGCAGTTCTTC

v_call: TRBV7-9
j_call: TRBJ1-1
clone_size: -
d_call: -
cdr3_aa: CASMVSGVNTEAFF
cdr3_nt: TGTGCCAGCATGGTCTCGGGGGTGAACACTGAAGCTTTCTTT

v_call: TRBV6-1
j_call: TRBJ2-2
clone_size: many
d_call: TRBD1
cdr3_aa: CAIRNEAGGDAGELFF
cdr3_nt: TGTGCCATCCGGAACGAGGCAGGGGGCGACGCCGGGGAGCTGTTTTTT

v_call: TRBV4-1
j_call: TRBJ2-3
clone_size: few
d_call: -
cdr3_aa: CASSHPRTDTQYF
cdr3_nt: TGCGCCAGCAGCCATCCCCGGACAGATACGCAGTATTTT

v_call: TRBV20-1
j_call: TRBJ2-3
clone_size: many
d_call: TRBD2
cdr3_aa: CSARVPGLAGDTQYF
cdr3_nt: TGCAGTGCTAGAGTCCCCGGACTAGCGGGAGATACGCAGTATTTT

v_call: TRBV27
j_call: TRBJ2-3
clone_size: -
d_call: -
cdr3_aa: CASSPGADTQYF
cdr3_nt: TGTGCCAGCAGCCCGGGGGCAGATACGCAGTATTTT

v_call: TRBV20-1
j_call: TRBJ2-1
clone_size: many
d_call: -
cdr3_aa: CSARGGGLYNEQFF
cdr3_nt: TGCAGTGCTAGAGGGGGCGGGCTCTACAATGAGCAGTTCTTC

v_call: TRBV5-1
j_call: TRBJ2-1
clone_size: many
d_call: TRBD2
cdr3_aa: CASSLLASGSAYNEQFF
cdr3_nt: TGCGCCAGCAGCTTGCTGGCTAGCGGGAGCGCCTACAATGAGCAGTTCTTC

v_call: TRBV4-1
j_call: TRBJ2-1
clone_size: few
d_call: -
cdr3_aa: CASSLGWVYNEQFF
cdr3_nt: TGCGCCAGCAGCCTCGGCTGGGTCTACAATGAGCAATTCTTC

v_call: TRBV7-8
j_call: TRBJ1-6
clone_size: many
d_call: -
cdr3_aa: CASSSDLDSPLHF
cdr3_nt: TGTGCCAGCAGCTCAGACTTGGATTCACCCCTCCACTTT

v_call: TRBV12-5
j_call: TRBJ1-2
clone_size: -
d_call: -
cdr3_aa: CASGTKQGPNYGYTF
cdr3_nt: TGTGCTAGTGGTACCAAACAGGGACCAAACTATGGCTACACCTTC

v_call: TRBV3-1
j_call: TRBJ1-1
clone_size: many
d_call: -
cdr3_aa: CASSQYPRGVGGTEAFF
cdr3_nt: TGTGCCAGCAGCCAATACCCCCGGGGTGTGGGAGGCACTGAAGCTTTCTTT

v_call: TRBV3-1
j_call: TRBJ2-5
clone_size: -
d_call: TRBD1
cdr3_aa: CASSQVGGTGPHETQYF
cdr3_nt: TGTGCCAGCAGCCAAGTGGGCGGGACAGGGCCGCATGAGACCCAGTACTTC

v_call: TRBV2
j_call: TRBJ2-2
clone_size: many
d_call: -
cdr3_aa: CASSEPREGMHGELFF
cdr3_nt: TGTGCCAGCAGTGAACCTCGTGAGGGGATGCACGGGGAGCTGTTTTTT

v_call: TRBV10-3
j_call: TRBJ2-2
clone_size: few
d_call: TRBD2
cdr3_aa: CATGLAGETTGELFF
cdr3_nt: TGTGCCACCGGACTAGCGGGAGAGACCACCGGGGAGCTGTTTTTT

v_call: TRBV28
j_call: TRBJ1-5
clone_size: many
d_call: -
cdr3_aa: CASSPTTGVGAQPQHF
cdr3_nt: TGTGCCAGCAGTCCTACGACGGGGGTAGGAGCTCAGCCCCAGCATTTT

v_call: TRBV28
j_call: TRBJ2-4
clone_size: many
d_call: -
cdr3_aa: CASRSWRGQFKNIQYF
cdr3_nt: TGTGCCAGCAGGAGCTGGCGGGGGCAGTTCAAAAACATTCAGTACTTC

v_call: TRBV20-1
j_call: TRBJ2-1
clone_size: many
d_call: TRBD2
cdr3_aa: CSARSGLAGVLDEQFF
cdr3_nt: TGCAGTGCTAGATCAGGACTAGCGGGAGTCCTCGATGAGCAGTTCTTC

v_call: TRBV10-2
j_call: TRBJ2-7
clone_size: many
d_call: TRBD2
cdr3_aa: CASTLPGGGYEQYF
cdr3_nt: TGCGCCAGCACCCTCCCGGGAGGCGGGTACGAGCAGTACTTC

v_call: TRBV29-1
j_call: TRBJ2-1
clone_size: many
d_call: -
cdr3_aa: CSVTPPVVSYNEQFF
cdr3_nt: TGCAGCGTTACCCCGCCGGTCGTTTCCTACAATGAGCAGTTCTTC

v_call: TRBV30
j_call: TRBJ2-3
clone_size: few
d_call: TRBD2
cdr3_aa: CAWSPGTSGLRGTQYF
cdr3_nt: TGTGCCTGGAGTCCCGGGACTAGCGGGCTCAGGGGTACGCAGTATTTT

v_call: TRBV20-1
j_call: TRBJ1-5
clone_size: many
d_call: -
cdr3_aa: CSASNRVGRAQPQHF
cdr3_nt: TGCAGTGCTAGCAACCGAGTGGGGAGGGCTCAGCCCCAGCATTTT

v_call: TRBV24-1
j_call: TRBJ2-5
clone_size: -
d_call: TRBD1
cdr3_aa: CATSESGQAKETQYF
cdr3_nt: TGTGCCACCAGTGAGTCCGGACAGGCGAAAGAGACCCAGTACTTC

v_call: TRBV9
j_call: TRBJ2-2
clone_size: -
d_call: -
cdr3_aa: CASSPRRSMNTGELFF
cdr3_nt: TGTGCCAGCAGCCCCCGGCGGAGTATGAACACCGGGGAGCTGTTTTTT

v_call: TRBV7-9
j_call: TRBJ2-3
clone_size: many
d_call: TRBD1
cdr3_aa: CASSLPRTGATDTQYF
cdr3_nt: TGTGCCAGCAGCTTACCTAGGACAGGGGCCACAGATACGCAGTATTTT

v_call: TRBV20-1
j_call: TRBJ1-5
clone_size: many
d_call: -
cdr3_aa: CSAREGPSNQPQHF
cdr3_nt: TGCAGTGCTAGGGAGGGCCCTAGCAATCAGCCCCAGCATTTT

v_call: TRBV5-1
j_call: TRBJ1-1
clone_size: few
d_call: -
cdr3_aa: CASRPPGGYDEAFF
cdr3_nt: TGCGCCAGCAGACCCCCCGGCGGGTATGATGAAGCTTTCTTT

v_call: TRBV2
j_call: TRBJ2-7
clone_size: many
d_call: TRBD2
cdr3_aa: CARRGNTYEQYF
cdr3_nt: TGTGCCAGGCGGGGGAACACCTACGAGCAGTACTTC

v_call: TRBV6-1
j_call: TRBJ2-5
clone_size: -
d_call: -
cdr3_aa: CASRDQETQYF
cdr3_nt: TGTGCCAGCAGGGACCAAGAGACCCAGTACTTC

v_call: TRBV3-1
j_call: TRBJ2-7
clone_size: few
d_call: TRBD2
cdr3_aa: CATGLAGVREQYF
cdr3_nt: TGTGCCACCGGACTAGCGGGAGTGAGGGAGCAGTACTTC

v_call: TRBV20-1
j_call: TRBJ2-1
clone_size: many
d_call: -
cdr3_aa: CSVPSRAGRNEQFF
cdr3_nt: TGCAGTGTCCCGTCGCGGGCGGGCCGGAATGAGCAGTTCTTC

v_call: TRBV6-1
j_call: TRBJ2-2
clone_size: many
d_call: -
cdr3_aa: CASSDTGEGTGELFF
cdr3_nt: TGTGCCAGCAGTGATACAGGGGAGGGGACCGGGGAGCTGTTTTTT

v_call: TRBV3-1
j_call: TRBJ2-7
clone_size: many
d_call: -
cdr3_aa: CASSQGPYEQYF
cdr3_nt: TGTGCCAGCAGCCAAGGCCCCTACGAGCAGTACTTC

v_call: TRBV4-2
j_call: TRBJ1-1
clone_size: many
d_call: -
cdr3_aa: CASTATVPPWRAMNTEAFF
cdr3_nt: TGTGCCAGCACTGCGACAGTTCCTCCCTGGCGCGCCATGAACACTGAAGCTTTCTTT

v_call: TRBV6-2/TRBV6-3
j_call: TRBJ1-1
clone_size: many
d_call: -
cdr3_aa: CASSYRLEAFF
cdr3_nt: TGTGCCAGCAGTTACCGTCTTGAAGCTTTCTTT

v_call: TRBV6-1
j_call: TRBJ1-6
clone_size: -
d_call: -
cdr3_aa: CASSESGDSPLHF
cdr3_nt: TGTGCCAGCAGTGAATCTGGGGATTCACCCCTCCACTTT

v_call: TRBV11-2
j_call: TRBJ1-5
clone_size: -
d_call: -
cdr3_aa: CASSLTQGPWIWPQHF
cdr3_nt: TGTGCCAGCAGCTTAACGCAGGGGCCGTGGATTTGGCCCCAGCATTTT

v_call: TRBV27
j_call: TRBJ1-2
clone_size: many
d_call: -
cdr3_aa: CASSQRGTGADYGYTF
cdr3_nt: TGTGCCAGCAGTCAAAGGGGGACGGGGGCGGACTATGGCTACACCTTC